Listed below are T cell receptor beta chains from one sample, sequenced in a study of metastatic and nonmetastatic thyroid tumors. MiXCR was used by TCRdb to re-call the PCR reads. The table includes 7,000 to 8,500 clones, just under 30% detected once. The specimen was tumor tissue. All receptors derive from a female donor with papillary thyroid cancer or a benign thyroid nodule (not recorded which). Some clones in this sample may be carry-over from other donors' samples. Each CDR3 is given with its conserved first and last residue. The order of the fields is clone size, J gene, V gene, D gene, CDR3 protein, CDR3 DNA. D genes are given only for firm matches. The size field is filled for only some rows; it gives once, few, many or a size class.

abundance: -; j_gene: TRBJ1-2; v_gene: TRBV7-9; d_gene: -; CDR3aa: CASRSAGMGYNGYTF; CDR3nt: TGTGCCAGCAGGTCAGCAGGGATGGGTTACAACGGCTACACCTTC
abundance: large; j_gene: TRBJ1-6; v_gene: TRBV6-4; d_gene: TRBD1; CDR3aa: CASSDSGGDNSPLHF; CDR3nt: TGTGCCAGCAGTGACTCAGGGGGCGATAATTCACCCCTCCACTTT
abundance: -; j_gene: TRBJ1-1; v_gene: TRBV9; d_gene: -; CDR3aa: CASSGASNTEAFF; CDR3nt: TGTGCCAGCAGCGGCGCCTCGAACACTGAAGCTTTCTTT
abundance: medium-sized; j_gene: TRBJ2-5; v_gene: TRBV28; d_gene: -; CDR3aa: CASNPGGETQYF; CDR3nt: TGTGCCAGCAATCCCGGTGGGGAGACCCAGTACTTC
abundance: -; j_gene: TRBJ1-6; v_gene: TRBV3-1; d_gene: -; CDR3aa: CASSYFLNSPLHF; CDR3nt: TGTGCCAGCAGCTACTTCCTGAATTCACCCCTCCACTTT
abundance: -; j_gene: TRBJ2-5; v_gene: TRBV6-2/TRBV6-3; d_gene: -; CDR3aa: CASSYTRPGAQYF; CDR3nt: TGTGCCAGCAGTTACACTAGACCAGGGGCCCAGTACTTC
abundance: few; j_gene: TRBJ1-1; v_gene: TRBV2; d_gene: -; CDR3aa: CASNNGNTEAFF; CDR3nt: TGTGCCAGCAATAATGGTAACACTGAAGCTTTCTTT
abundance: few; j_gene: TRBJ2-1; v_gene: TRBV6-1; d_gene: TRBD2; CDR3aa: CASRKVPSGRAHYNEQFF; CDR3nt: TGTGCCAGCAGGAAGGTTCCTAGCGGGAGGGCCCACTACAATGAGCAGTTCTTC
abundance: medium-sized; j_gene: TRBJ1-4; v_gene: TRBV6-1; d_gene: -; CDR3aa: CASSKDPGTGTNEKLFF; CDR3nt: TGTGCCAGCAGTAAAGACCCCGGGACGGGGACTAATGAAAAACTGTTTTTT
abundance: -; j_gene: TRBJ2-3; v_gene: TRBV18; d_gene: TRBD1; CDR3aa: CASSQIGAGTGSTDTPYF; CDR3nt: TGTGCCAGCTCACAGATTGGGGCCGGGACAGGGAGCACAGATACGCCGTATTTT
abundance: few; j_gene: TRBJ1-2; v_gene: TRBV6-1; d_gene: TRBD1; CDR3aa: CASSENGQGRLRGYTF; CDR3nt: TGTGCCAGCAGTGAAAACGGACAGGGGCGGTTGAGAGGCTACACCTTC
abundance: medium-sized; j_gene: TRBJ1-5; v_gene: TRBV30; d_gene: -; CDR3aa: CAWGGTTGQPQHF; CDR3nt: TGTGCCTGGGGGGGGACCACGGGTCAGCCCCAGCATTTT
abundance: -; j_gene: TRBJ2-7; v_gene: TRBV10-3; d_gene: TRBD2; CDR3aa: CAISAGGSSYEQYF; CDR3nt: TGTGCCATCAGTGCGGGGGGTAGCTCCTACGAGCAGTACTTC
abundance: few; j_gene: TRBJ1-1; v_gene: TRBV11-1; d_gene: TRBD1; CDR3aa: CASSFGTAEAFF; CDR3nt: TGTGCCAGCAGCTTTGGGACAGCCGAAGCTTTCTTT
abundance: -; j_gene: TRBJ2-7; v_gene: TRBV6-1; d_gene: -; CDR3aa: CASSEGDGYEQYF; CDR3nt: TGTGCCAGCAGTGAAGGGGACGGTTACGAGCAGTACTTC
abundance: many; j_gene: TRBJ2-7; v_gene: TRBV6-1; d_gene: -; CDR3aa: CASNAYEQYF; CDR3nt: TGTGCCAGCAACGCTTACGAGCAGTACTTC
abundance: medium-sized; j_gene: TRBJ1-5; v_gene: TRBV3-1; d_gene: -; CDR3aa: CARRVCGQPQHF; CDR3nt: TGTGCCAGAAGGGTATGCGGACAGCCCCAGCATTTT
abundance: -; j_gene: TRBJ2-7; v_gene: TRBV20-1; d_gene: -; CDR3aa: CSARSDPSYEQYF; CDR3nt: TGCAGTGCTAGATCAGACCCTTCCTACGAGCAGTACTTC
abundance: few; j_gene: TRBJ2-7; v_gene: TRBV4-1; d_gene: TRBD1; CDR3aa: CASSQARGTGGSYEQYF; CDR3nt: TGCGCCAGCAGCCAAGCGCGCGGGACAGGGGGGTCCTACGAGCAGTACTTC
abundance: -; j_gene: TRBJ1-2; v_gene: TRBV5-1; d_gene: -; CDR3aa: CASSLRQGYGYTF; CDR3nt: TGCGCCAGCAGCTTAAGGCAGGGCTATGGCTACACCTTC
abundance: few; j_gene: TRBJ2-1; v_gene: TRBV12-3/TRBV12-4; d_gene: TRBD2; CDR3aa: CASSLVFGSGRARQEQFF; CDR3nt: TGTGCCAGCAGTTTAGTTTTCGGTAGCGGGAGGGCGAGACAAGAGCAGTTCTTC
abundance: large; j_gene: TRBJ2-7; v_gene: TRBV10-1; d_gene: TRBD2; CDR3aa: CASSESGAGGYEQYF; CDR3nt: TGCGCCAGCAGTGAGTCGGGAGCGGGGGGCTACGAGCAGTACTTC
abundance: -; j_gene: TRBJ2-1; v_gene: TRBV12-3/TRBV12-4; d_gene: -; CDR3aa: CASSYAGTEREQFF; CDR3nt: TGTGCCAGCAGTTACGCCGGGACTGAAAGGGAGCAGTTCTTC
abundance: medium-sized; j_gene: TRBJ1-1; v_gene: TRBV20-1; d_gene: -; CDR3aa: CRPQTANTEAFF; CDR3nt: TGCAGACCTCAGACGGCGAACACTGAAGCTTTCTTT
abundance: few; j_gene: TRBJ2-7; v_gene: TRBV6-2/TRBV6-3; d_gene: TRBD1; CDR3aa: CASSFGTGIEQYF; CDR3nt: TGTGCCAGCAGTTTTGGGACAGGGATAGAGCAGTACTTC
abundance: -; j_gene: TRBJ2-2; v_gene: TRBV24-1; d_gene: TRBD1; CDR3aa: CATSEGVMGTGELFF; CDR3nt: TGTGCCACCAGTGAAGGGGTGATGGGGACAGGGGAACTGTTTTTT
abundance: few; j_gene: TRBJ2-7; v_gene: TRBV12-3/TRBV12-4; d_gene: -; CDR3aa: CASRLTRSPYEQYF; CDR3nt: TGTGCCAGCAGACTGACTAGGAGTCCCTACGAGCAGTACTTC
abundance: -; j_gene: TRBJ2-1; v_gene: TRBV4-1; d_gene: -; CDR3aa: CASSQTQGPYNEQFF; CDR3nt: TGCGCCAGCAGCCAAACCCAGGGCCCCTACAATGAGCAGTTCTTC
abundance: -; j_gene: TRBJ2-1; v_gene: TRBV20-1; d_gene: TRBD2; CDR3aa: CSAKTGTSGTYSEQFF; CDR3nt: TGCAGTGCTAAAACCGGGACTAGCGGGACCTACAGTGAGCAGTTCTTC
abundance: -; j_gene: TRBJ2-1; v_gene: TRBV11-2; d_gene: -; CDR3aa: CASSPPASYNEQFF; CDR3nt: TGTGCCAGCAGCCCCCCGGCCTCCTACAATGAGCAGTTCTTC
abundance: -; j_gene: TRBJ2-7; v_gene: TRBV20-1; d_gene: TRBD2; CDR3aa: CSAKAGRSAYEQYF; CDR3nt: TGCAGTGCTAAAGCGGGACGCAGCGCCTACGAGCAGTACTTC
abundance: -; j_gene: TRBJ2-7; v_gene: TRBV20-1; d_gene: TRBD1; CDR3aa: CSARGEQGAWYEQYF; CDR3nt: TGCAGTGCTAGAGGGGAACAGGGGGCATGGTACGAGCAGTACTTC
abundance: few; j_gene: TRBJ2-7; v_gene: TRBV6-1; d_gene: TRBD1; CDR3aa: CASGGQGSYEQYF; CDR3nt: TGTGCCAGCGGGGGACAGGGTTCCTACGAGCAGTACTTC
abundance: -; j_gene: TRBJ2-5; v_gene: TRBV12-3/TRBV12-4; d_gene: -; CDR3aa: CASSPLAWGPGAETQYF; CDR3nt: TGTGCCAGCAGCCCACTGGCGTGGGGGCCGGGAGCGGAGACCCAGTACTTC
abundance: medium-sized; j_gene: TRBJ1-5; v_gene: TRBV20-1; d_gene: TRBD1; CDR3aa: CSARRTGGRQPQHF; CDR3nt: TGCAGTGCTAGACGCACAGGGGGCAGACAGCCCCAGCATTTT
abundance: few; j_gene: TRBJ2-1; v_gene: TRBV11-3; d_gene: -; CDR3aa: CASSPGGGDGNEQFF; CDR3nt: TGTGCCAGCAGCCCAGGAGGGGGAGACGGGAATGAGCAGTTCTTC
abundance: many; j_gene: TRBJ2-3; v_gene: TRBV6-2/TRBV6-3; d_gene: -; CDR3aa: CASTQGDTDTQYF; CDR3nt: TGTGCCAGCACGCAAGGGGACACAGATACGCAGTATTTT
abundance: -; j_gene: TRBJ1-1; v_gene: TRBV7-2; d_gene: TRBD1; CDR3aa: CAIIPDRGPEAFF; CDR3nt: TGTGCCATCATCCCCGACAGGGGACCTGAAGCTTTCTTT
abundance: few; j_gene: TRBJ2-1; v_gene: TRBV19; d_gene: TRBD1; CDR3aa: CATTVGQYNEQFF; CDR3nt: TGTGCCACTACTGTGGGACAGTACAATGAGCAGTTCTTC
abundance: -; j_gene: TRBJ1-2; v_gene: TRBV7-9; d_gene: TRBD1; CDR3aa: CASRDRAPSGYGYTF; CDR3nt: TGTGCCAGCAGGGACAGGGCCCCGAGCGGGTATGGCTACACCTTC
abundance: large; j_gene: TRBJ1-4; v_gene: TRBV6-1; d_gene: TRBD1; CDR3aa: CASRKGGGNEKLFF; CDR3nt: TGTGCCAGCAGAAAAGGGGGCGGGAATGAAAAACTGTTTTTT
abundance: few; j_gene: TRBJ2-7; v_gene: TRBV11-2; d_gene: -; CDR3aa: CASSLDPSSQQYF; CDR3nt: TGTGCCAGCAGCTTAGACCCATCCTCCCAGCAGTACTTC
abundance: -; j_gene: TRBJ2-3; v_gene: TRBV27; d_gene: -; CDR3aa: CARSGGGSCTDTLYF; CDR3nt: TGTGCCCGCAGTGGAGGCGGATCTTGCACTGATACGCTGTATTTT
abundance: -; j_gene: TRBJ2-7; v_gene: TRBV20-1; d_gene: -; CDR3aa: CSAKSGTIGEQYF; CDR3nt: TGCAGTGCTAAATCCGGGACGATTGGCGAGCAGTACTTC
abundance: large; j_gene: TRBJ2-5; v_gene: TRBV12-3/TRBV12-4; d_gene: -; CDR3aa: CASNRIGRGETQYF; CDR3nt: TGTGCCAGCAATCGAATCGGGAGAGGGGAGACCCAGTACTTC
abundance: few; j_gene: TRBJ1-2; v_gene: TRBV5-6; d_gene: -; CDR3aa: CASSSSGLYGYTF; CDR3nt: TGTGCCAGCAGTTCCTCGGGACTTTATGGCTACACCTTC
abundance: -; j_gene: TRBJ2-7; v_gene: TRBV6-1; d_gene: -; CDR3aa: CASSQSSYEQYF; CDR3nt: TGTGCCAGCAGCCAGAGCTCCTACGAGCAGTACTTC
abundance: once; j_gene: TRBJ2-7; v_gene: TRBV18; d_gene: TRBD2; CDR3aa: CASSPLGPGTSVYEQYF; CDR3nt: TGTGCCAGCTCACCTCTCGGCCCCGGGACTAGCGTCTACGAGCAGTACTTC
abundance: few; j_gene: TRBJ1-5; v_gene: TRBV2; d_gene: -; CDR3aa: CASTAGAAGNQPQHF; CDR3nt: TGTGCCAGCACCGCGGGGGCGGCTGGCAATCAGCCCCAGCATTTT
abundance: -; j_gene: TRBJ2-3; v_gene: TRBV4-1; d_gene: -; CDR3aa: CASSRLQLDTQYF; CDR3nt: TGCGCCAGCAGCCGTTTACAGTTGGATACGCAGTATTTT
abundance: many; j_gene: TRBJ1-4; v_gene: TRBV18; d_gene: -; CDR3aa: CASSPTGVPNEKLFF; CDR3nt: TGTGCCAGCTCACCAACGGGGGTCCCTAATGAAAAACTGTTTTTT
abundance: few; j_gene: TRBJ1-2; v_gene: TRBV27; d_gene: TRBD1; CDR3aa: CAIRFPGQGHGYTF; CDR3nt: TGTGCCATCAGGTTCCCGGGACAGGGGCATGGCTACACCTTC
abundance: -; j_gene: TRBJ2-1; v_gene: TRBV11-1; d_gene: TRBD2; CDR3aa: CASSSGRWEGTYNEQFF; CDR3nt: TGTGCCAGCAGCTCAGGGCGGTGGGAGGGAACCTACAATGAGCAGTTCTTC
abundance: -; j_gene: TRBJ2-2; v_gene: TRBV12-3/TRBV12-4; d_gene: -; CDR3aa: CASSLGWLWGELFF; CDR3nt: TGTGCCAGCAGTTTAGGTTGGTTGTGGGGGGAGCTGTTTTTT
abundance: once; j_gene: TRBJ1-2; v_gene: TRBV11-2; d_gene: -; CDR3aa: CASSSYLTNGYTF; CDR3nt: TGTGCCAGCAGCTCGTACCTGACGAATGGCTACACCTTC
abundance: many; j_gene: TRBJ2-5; v_gene: TRBV5-4; d_gene: TRBD1; CDR3aa: CASSLVRTGGQETQYF; CDR3nt: TGTGCCAGCAGCTTGGTGCGGACAGGGGGTCAAGAGACCCAGTACTTC
abundance: -; j_gene: TRBJ1-1; v_gene: TRBV6-1; d_gene: -; CDR3aa: CASSEGHFTEAFF; CDR3nt: TGTGCCAGCAGTGAGGGACACTTCACTGAAGCTTTCTTT
abundance: -; j_gene: TRBJ2-7; v_gene: TRBV20-1; d_gene: TRBD2; CDR3aa: CSGETNSGSPYEQYF; CDR3nt: TGCAGTGGTGAGACTAATAGCGGGTCGCCCTACGAGCAGTACTTC
abundance: -; j_gene: TRBJ2-2; v_gene: TRBV4-2; d_gene: -; CDR3aa: CASSKEARHNTGELFF; CDR3nt: TGTGCCAGCAGCAAAGAGGCTAGACATAACACCGGGGAGCTGTTTTTT
abundance: -; j_gene: TRBJ2-5; v_gene: TRBV10-3; d_gene: TRBD2; CDR3aa: CAISGSGGPSETQYF; CDR3nt: TGTGCCATCAGTGGTAGCGGGGGGCCGTCGGAGACCCAGTACTTC